This T cell receptor beta chain derives from a study of T cells in Graves' hyperthyroidism and ophthalmopathy. Points from the study as a whole: Before onset, by a median of approximately 6.8 months, the model predicted ophthalmopathy.

Researchers amplified the TCR beta CDR3 regions from RNA transcripts. In the first-round RT-PCR of the TCR CDR3, the HTBI primer set was used. TCRdb ran MiXCR on the multiplex PCR reads and lists one entry per CDR3 protein. Altogether around 350,000 distinct CDR3 sequences are present, about a fifth being singletons, with the ten largest covering 3.7%. For the diagnoses, clinical symptoms, serum thyroxine and TRAb, thyroid ultrasound and orbital computed tomography were used. Germline V gene sequence: CDR1 MNHEY, CDR2 SMNVEV (reference sequence). The CDR3 extends over 14 amino acids. V was pared by 5 bases and J by 8 bases, with 16 bases between. The sample holds a few counts of this clonotype. The antigen remains unidentified.

The chain recombines TRBV27 with TRBJ2-4, with D uncertain. The TCR comes from a woman aged 18-35 years with Graves' hyperthyroidism. Sequencing used blood. In DNA, the CDR3 is TGTGCCAGCAGTCCCGGACCGAACGGCGACATTCAGTACTTC. It codes for CASSPGPNGDIQYF.